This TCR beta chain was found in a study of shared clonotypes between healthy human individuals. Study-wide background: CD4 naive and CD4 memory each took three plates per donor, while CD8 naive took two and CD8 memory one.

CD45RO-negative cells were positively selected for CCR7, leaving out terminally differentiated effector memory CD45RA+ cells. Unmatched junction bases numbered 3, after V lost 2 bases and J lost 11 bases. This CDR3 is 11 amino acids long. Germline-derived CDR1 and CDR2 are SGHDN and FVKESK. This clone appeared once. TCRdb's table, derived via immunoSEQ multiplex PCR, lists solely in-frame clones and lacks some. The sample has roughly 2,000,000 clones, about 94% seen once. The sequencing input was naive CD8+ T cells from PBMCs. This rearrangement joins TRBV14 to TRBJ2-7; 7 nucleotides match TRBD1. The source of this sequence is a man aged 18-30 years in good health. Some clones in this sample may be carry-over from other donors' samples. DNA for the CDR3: TGTGCCAGCAGCCAAAGACAGGGAAAGTACTTC. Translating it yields CASSQRQGKYF. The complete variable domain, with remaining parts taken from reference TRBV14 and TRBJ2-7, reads EAGVTQFPSHSVIEKGQTVTLRCDPISGHDNLYWYRRVMGKEIKFLLHFVKESKQDESGMPNNRFLAERTGGTYSTLKVQPAELEDSGVYFCASSQRQGKYFGPGTRLTVT.